The rows below give T cell receptor beta chains drawn from one sample of a study of blood T cell repertoires in COVID-19. TCRdb's table, derived via immunoSEQ multiplex PCR, lists solely in-frame clones and lacks some. The sample records approximately 72,000 clones, around 85% being singletons. The sample was peripheral blood. All receptors derive from a woman at least 80 years old with active or convalescent COVID-19. CDR3s include the opening cysteine and the closing phenylalanine or tryptophan. The D gene is left open where the match is weak. Clone sizes are given selectively: once, few, many, or a class where the clone is expanded.

TRBJ2-5,NA,NA,TRBV20-1,TGCTCGGGGTCGGTCGCGGAGACCCAGTACTTC,CSGSVAETQYF
TRBJ2-3,NA,NA,TRBV7-2,TGTGCCACCCCCGAGGGTACGGGCACAGATACGCAGTATTTT,CATPEGTGTDTQYF
TRBJ1-5,NA,NA,TRBV5-8,TGTGCCAGCAGCTCTCTAACAGATCATCAGCCCCAGCATTTT,CASSSLTDHQPQHF
TRBJ1-1,NA,NA,TRBV6-5,TGTGCCACCACCTACGGGATGAACACTGAAGCTTTCTTT,CATTYGMNTEAFF
TRBJ2-1,NA,TRBD2,TRBV7-9,TGTGCCAGCAGCTTATCCCGGCTAGCGGGGGGGCTAGGGACGGATGAGCAGTTCTTC,CASSLSRLAGGLGTDEQFF
TRBJ2-2,NA,NA,TRBV27,TGTGCCAGCAGTTTCCGACAGGACGGGGAGCTGTTTTTT,CASSFRQDGELFF
TRBJ2-1,NA,NA,TRBV11-3,TGTGCCAGCAGCTTATTTGGCTCCAGCTCCTACAATGAGCAGTTCTTC,CASSLFGSSSYNEQFF
TRBJ2-3,NA,NA,TRBV7-2,TGTGCCAGCAGCTTCGAGAGGGTAGATACGCAGTATTTT,CASSFERVDTQYF
TRBJ1-2,NA,NA,TRBV18,TGTGCCAGCTCACCCCAGGGTCTAGGCTATGGCTACACCTTC,CASSPQGLGYGYTF
TRBJ1-2,NA,TRBD1,TRBV27,TGTGCCAGCAGTTCCACCGGGACAGTTTCTGTTGGCTACACCTTC,CASSSTGTVSVGYTF
TRBJ2-2,NA,TRBD1,TRBV5-1,TGCGCCAGCAGCCTACAGGGGGCCGGCGGGGAGCTGTTTTTT,CASSLQGAGGELFF
TRBJ2-1,many,NA,TRBV29-1,TGCAGCGTCGAGGAGACCCCGTGGTACAATGAGCAGTTCTTC,CSVEETPWYNEQFF
TRBJ2-5,NA,NA,TRBV3-1/TRBV3-2,TGTGCCAGCAGCCAAACAGTTGGCTACCAAGAGACCCAGTACTTC,CASSQTVGYQETQYF
TRBJ2-2,NA,NA,TRBV7-8,TGTGCCAGCACCAACCCGGGGGCGAACACCGGGGAGCTGTTTTTT,CASTNPGANTGELFF
TRBJ1-1,NA,NA,TRBV19,TGTGCCAGTAGTCAAAACAGACAGCTGATGAACACTGAAGCTTTCTTT,CASSQNRQLMNTEAFF
TRBJ2-1,once,TRBD2,TRBV5-5,TGTGCCAGCAGCTTGACAGCGGGGGCATACAATGAGCAGTTCTTC,CASSLTAGAYNEQFF
TRBJ1-1,NA,NA,TRBV6-2/TRBV6-3,TGTGCCAGCAGTTACGGGACATTAGCTGAAGCTTTCTTT,CASSYGTLAEAFF
TRBJ1-2,few,NA,TRBV18,TGTGCCAGCTCACCACCGTTATTCCAAGTAGCGGATGGCTACACCTTC,CASSPPLFQVADGYTF
TRBJ1-2,NA,TRBD1,TRBV7-2,TGTGCCAGCAGCTTAGTTCAGGGGGCGTTGGTTAATGGCTACACCTTC,CASSLVQGALVNGYTF
TRBJ1-1,few,NA,TRBV19,TGTGCCAGTAGTATCCGACAGATGAACACTGAAGCTTTCTTT,CASSIRQMNTEAFF
TRBJ1-1,NA,NA,TRBV12-3/TRBV12-4,TGTGCCAGCAGACTAAGTCACCTTGAAGCTTTCTTT,CASRLSHLEAFF
TRBJ2-7,NA,NA,TRBV5-6,TGTGCCAGCAGCCCGAGGACAGCATCCTACGAGCAGTACTTC,CASSPRTASYEQYF
TRBJ2-7,NA,NA,TRBV3-1/TRBV3-2,TGTGCCAGCAGCACCCTATACGAGCAGTACTTC,CASSTLYEQYF
TRBJ1-1,NA,NA,TRBV7-2,TGTGCCAGCAGCTTAAACGAGGGTAGGGTGAACACTGAAGCTTTCTTT,CASSLNEGRVNTEAFF